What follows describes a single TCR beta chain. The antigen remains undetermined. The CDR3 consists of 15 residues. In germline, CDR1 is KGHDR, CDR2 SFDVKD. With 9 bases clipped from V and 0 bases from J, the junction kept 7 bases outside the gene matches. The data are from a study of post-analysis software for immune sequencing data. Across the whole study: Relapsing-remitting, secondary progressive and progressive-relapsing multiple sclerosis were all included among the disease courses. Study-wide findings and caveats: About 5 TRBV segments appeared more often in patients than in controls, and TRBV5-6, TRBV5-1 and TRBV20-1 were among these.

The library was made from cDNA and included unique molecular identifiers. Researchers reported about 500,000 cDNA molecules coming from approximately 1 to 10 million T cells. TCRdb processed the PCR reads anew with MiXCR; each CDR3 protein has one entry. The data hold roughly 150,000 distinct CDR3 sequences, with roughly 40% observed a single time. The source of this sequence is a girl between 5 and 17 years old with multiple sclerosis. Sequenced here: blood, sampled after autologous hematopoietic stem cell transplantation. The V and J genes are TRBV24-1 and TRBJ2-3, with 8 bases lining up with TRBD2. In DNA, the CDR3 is TGTGCCACCCGCCTTCAGCGGGAGAGCACAGATACGCAGTATTTT. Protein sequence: CATRLQRESTDTQYF.